One T cell receptor (beta chain) is described in this entry. The sample belongs to a study of technical replicates of blood from a few donors. V lost 1 base and J lost 1; bases outside the gene matches: 9. The germline V gene has CDR1 MNHEY and CDR2 SMNVEV (reference sequence). The CDR3 consists of 19 residues. This table comes from immunoSEQ multiplex PCR, and its TCRdb copy is limited to in-frame clones, with some not included. The sample gives some 71,000 clones, around 97% of which show up once; 0.2% to 0.25% is in the top ten. The source is a human donor in good health. Sequencing used T cells isolated from PBMCs. The chain uses TRBV27 and TRBJ2-3; 12 nucleotides line up with TRBD2. The CDR3 DNA is TGTGCCAGCAGTTTATTCGCGACTAGCGGGGGCCACCGCACAGATACGCAGTATTTT. This codes for CASSLFATSGGHRTDTQYF.